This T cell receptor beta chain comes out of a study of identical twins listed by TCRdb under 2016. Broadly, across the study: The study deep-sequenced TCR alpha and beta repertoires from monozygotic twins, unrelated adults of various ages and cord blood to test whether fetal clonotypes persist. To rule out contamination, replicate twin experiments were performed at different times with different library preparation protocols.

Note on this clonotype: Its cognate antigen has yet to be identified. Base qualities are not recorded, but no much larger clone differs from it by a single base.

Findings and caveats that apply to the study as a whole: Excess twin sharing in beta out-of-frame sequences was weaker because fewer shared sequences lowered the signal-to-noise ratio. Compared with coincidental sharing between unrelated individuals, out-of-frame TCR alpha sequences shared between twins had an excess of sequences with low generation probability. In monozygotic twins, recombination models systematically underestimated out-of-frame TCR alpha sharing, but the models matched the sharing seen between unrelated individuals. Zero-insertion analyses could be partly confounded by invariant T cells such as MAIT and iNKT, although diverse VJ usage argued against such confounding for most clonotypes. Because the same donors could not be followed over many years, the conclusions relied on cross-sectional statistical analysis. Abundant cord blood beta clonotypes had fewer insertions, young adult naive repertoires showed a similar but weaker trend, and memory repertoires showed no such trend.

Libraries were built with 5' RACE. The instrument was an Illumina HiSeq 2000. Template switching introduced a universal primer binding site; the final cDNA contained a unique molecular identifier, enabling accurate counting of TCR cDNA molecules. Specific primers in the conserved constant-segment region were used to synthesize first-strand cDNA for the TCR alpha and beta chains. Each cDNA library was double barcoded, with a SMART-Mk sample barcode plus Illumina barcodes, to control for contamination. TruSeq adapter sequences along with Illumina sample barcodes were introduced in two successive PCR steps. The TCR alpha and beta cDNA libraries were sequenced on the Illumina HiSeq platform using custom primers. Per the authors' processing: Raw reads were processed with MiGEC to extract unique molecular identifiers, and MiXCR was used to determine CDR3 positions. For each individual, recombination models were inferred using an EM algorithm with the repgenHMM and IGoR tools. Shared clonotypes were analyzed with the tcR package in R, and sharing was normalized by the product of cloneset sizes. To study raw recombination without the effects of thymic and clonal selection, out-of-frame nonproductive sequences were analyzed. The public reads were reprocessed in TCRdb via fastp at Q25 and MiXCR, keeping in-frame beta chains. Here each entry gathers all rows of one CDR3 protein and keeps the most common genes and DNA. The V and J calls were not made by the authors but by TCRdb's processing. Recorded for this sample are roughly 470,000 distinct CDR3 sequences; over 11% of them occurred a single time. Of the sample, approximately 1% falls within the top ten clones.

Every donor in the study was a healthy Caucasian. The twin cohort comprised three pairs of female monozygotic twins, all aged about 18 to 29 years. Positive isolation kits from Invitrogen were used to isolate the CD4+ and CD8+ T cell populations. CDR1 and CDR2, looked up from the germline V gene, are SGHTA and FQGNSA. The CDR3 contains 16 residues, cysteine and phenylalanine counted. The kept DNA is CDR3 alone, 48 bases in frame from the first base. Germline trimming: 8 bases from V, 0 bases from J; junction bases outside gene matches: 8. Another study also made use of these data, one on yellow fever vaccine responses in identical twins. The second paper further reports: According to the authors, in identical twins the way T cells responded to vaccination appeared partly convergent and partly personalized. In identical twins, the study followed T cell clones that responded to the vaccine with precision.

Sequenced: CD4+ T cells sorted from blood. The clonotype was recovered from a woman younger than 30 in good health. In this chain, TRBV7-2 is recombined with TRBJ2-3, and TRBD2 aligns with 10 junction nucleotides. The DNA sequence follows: TGTGCCAGCGGAGTGGGACTAGCGCTTAGCACAGATACGCAGTATTTT. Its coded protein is CASGVGLALSTDTQYF. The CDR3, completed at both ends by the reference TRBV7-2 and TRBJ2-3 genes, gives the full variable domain GAGVSQSPSNKVTEKGKDVELRCDPISGHTALYWYRQSLGQGLEFLIYFQGNSAPDKSGLPSDRFSAERTGGSVSTLTIQRTQQEDSAVYLCASGVGLALSTDTQYFGPGTRLTVL.